The 11 T cell receptor beta chains presented below share a single source sample, sequenced in a study of regulatory T cells in long-lasting Graves disease. Both iRepertoire HTBI primers and Arm-PCR of CDR3 regions were used to build the TCR beta libraries. TCRdb reprocessed the multiplex PCR reads with MiXCR, giving one entry per CDR3 protein. Of almost 350,000 distinct CDR3 sequences detected, around a fifth appear once; the ten largest clones hold less than 30%. Time point meaning: persistent/refractory GD, antithyroid drugs over 5 years with positive TRAb. Extracted RNA from PBMCs served as the source of the TCR library. The source was peripheral blood mononuclear cells (PBMCs), collected when the disease was refractory, from a patient treated with antithyroid drugs. These receptors were collected from a female donor with Graves disease.

This clonotype was found a few times. This chain links TRBV7-8 with TRBJ1-3; D remains unclear. Germline CDR1 reads SGHVS; CDR2 reads FQNEAQ. V was pared by 5 bases and J by 3 bases, with 17 bases between. There are 16 residues in the CDR3. In DNA, the CDR3 is TGTGCCAGCAGCCCCGCCTTGGCTCAGCATGGAAACACCATATATTTT. As protein: CASSPALAQHGNTIYF.

The chain employs TRBV2 and TRBJ1-1, with unresolved D. The CDR3 is made up of 12 amino acids. From germline, CDR1 is SNHLY and CDR2 FYNNEI. V lost 6 bases to trimming and J lost 9 bases, with 14 bases between them. In DNA form, the CDR3 reads TGTGCCAGCAGCCCCGGGAGCACCCAAGCTTTCTTT. Encoded protein: CASSPGSTQAFF.

This chain uses TRBV6-2 or TRBV6-3 with TRBJ1-1; D gene ambiguous. The CDR3 has 14 residues. V lost 2 bases and J 3 bases, leaving 10 bases between the germline ends. CDR1 MNHEY and CDR2 SVGEGT come from the germline V gene. As DNA, the CDR3 is TGTGCCAGCAGTTACAGGGTCTCTGACACTGAAGCTTTCTTT. Protein sequence: CASSYRVSDTEAFF.

This chain uses TRBV3-1 with TRBJ2-4; D remains ambiguous. Looked up from germline, CDR1 is LGHDT and CDR2 is YNNKEL (reference sequence). The CDR3 loop spans 17 amino acids. Deletions cut 3 bases from V and 2 bases from J, with 17 bases between. The CDR3 coding sequence is TGTGCCAGCAGCCAGCACCCTCCGGTTGGGACCAAAAACATTCAGTACTTC. This translates into CASSQHPPVGTKNIQYF. Complete variable domain (other parts from reference TRBV3-1 and TRBJ2-4): DTAVSQTPKYLVTQMGNDKSIKCEQNLGHDTMYWYKQDSKKFLKIMFSYNNKELIINETVPNRFSPKSPDKAHLNLHINSLELGDSAVYFCASSQHPPVGTKNIQYFGAGTRLSVL.

This clonotype was counted many times. J is TRBJ2-7 and V is TRBV9, with 7 bases that match TRBD2. There are 17 residues in the CDR3. V lost 0 bases to trimming and J lost 1 base; unmatched junction nucleotides: 10. The germline CDR1 and CDR2 sequences are SGDLS and YYNGEE. For the CDR3, the DNA is TGTGCCAGCAGCGTAGGGGCGCGCCCGCGGGAGTCCTACGAGCAGTACTTC. Protein: CASSVGARPRESYEQYF.

A word on this clonotype: This may come from a read error, since a much larger clone is one base off. This chain joins TRBV18 and TRBJ2-7; D is perhaps TRBD2 (6 bases). The CDR3 extends over 12 amino acids. The germline V gene encodes CDR1 KGHSH and CDR2 LQKENI. The CDR3 DNA is TGTGCCAACTCACCGGCGGGGTACGAGCAGTACTTC. This translates into CANSPAGYEQYF.

The table lists this clonotype with many counts. The V call is TRBV7-2, the J call TRBJ1-4, with TRBD1 matching over 11 bases. Germline CDR1 and CDR2: SGHTA and FQGNSA. V lost 5 bases and J lost 6; bases outside the gene matches: 11. The CDR3 covers 17 residues. The CDR3 sequence is CASSRTRRDRGDEKLFF. The CDR3 nucleotides read TGTGCCAGCAGCCGAACCCGGCGGGACAGGGGGGATGAAAAACTGTTTTTT.

In its sample, this clonotype was seen many times. This sequence joins TRBV27 and TRBJ1-4; D gene uncertain. CDR1 is MNHEY and CDR2 is SMNVEV in the germline V gene (reference sequence). This CDR3 has 14 residues. V gave up 4 bases and J gave up 5 bases, with 11 bases separating them. The CDR3 coding sequence is TGTGCCAGCAGTTCCCTCCCGCGGAATGAAAAACTGTTTTTT. Translating gives CASSSLPRNEKLFF.

In this sample, this clonotype turned up a few times. The chain employs TRBV20-1 and TRBJ1-1; D possibly corresponds to TRBD1 (5 bases). Between the trimmed V and J ends, which lost 1 base and 1 base, there was a span of 13 bases. Germline CDR1 DFQATT, CDR2 SNEGSKA (reference sequence). The length of the CDR3 is 15 residues. The DNA of the CDR3 is TGCAGTGCTAGAGGGGGGTATAGGGGGAACACTGAAGCTTTCTTT. Translating gives CSARGGYRGNTEAFF.

V gene TRBV28 combines with J gene TRBJ2-7; D may be TRBD1 (6 bases). V was shortened by 2 bases and J by 0 bases, with 14 bases between the two germline ends. Germline V lookup: CDR1 MDHEN, CDR2 SYDVKM. CDR3 length: 16 amino acids. CDR3 bases: TGTGCCAGCAGTTTAATGGTCCAGGGGTTCTCCTACGAGCAGTACTTC. Translation: CASSLMVQGFSYEQYF.

This clonotype turned up a few times. This rearrangement joins TRBV20-1 to TRBJ2-7; 10 positions match TRBD2. This CDR3 comprises 17 residues. V lost 0 bases to trimming and J lost 2 bases; unmatched junction nucleotides: 10. The germline gives CDR1 DFQATT, CDR2 SNEGSKA (reference sequence). The CDR3 here is CSARETSGTLPAYEQYF. The CDR3 nucleotides read TGCAGTGCTAGAGAAACTAGCGGGACCCTCCCTGCCTACGAGCAGTACTTC.